Below are 23 T cell receptor beta chains sequenced from a single sample in a study of PD-1 blockade in classical Hodgkin lymphoma. Every patient was affected by relapse after autologous stem cell transplantation, while exposure to brentuximab vedotin was not uniform. Here immunoSEQ multiplex PCR was the method, and the copy in TCRdb shows in-frame clones only, minus some. The table lists some 84,000 clones, about 90% of them singletons, with about 2.7% in the top ten. Sequenced here: peripheral blood mononuclear cells (PBMCs), sampled before the second cycle of nivolumab. The receptors shown here come from a human donor with classical Hodgkin lymphoma.

The rearrangement uses TRBV6-5 and TRBJ1-6, with 7 bases aligning to TRBD1. In germline, CDR1 is MNHEY, CDR2 SVGAGI. J was trimmed by 7 bases and V by 7 bases; bases with no gene match: 10. The CDR3 totals 15 residues. This chain's CDR3 is CASKVRQGPNSPLHF. The DNA for the CDR3 is TGTGCCAGCAAAGTAAGACAGGGACCAAATTCACCCCTCCACTTT.

CDR3 sequence reads: CASSPGQAETQYF. The CDR3 region has the DNA TGTGCCAGCAGCCCGGGACAGGCAGAGACCCAGTACTTC. The chain recombines TRBV5-6 with TRBJ2-5; TRBD1 aligns across 8 bases. This CDR3 has 13 amino acids. V was clipped by 4 bases and J by 4 bases; unmatched bases: 3. The V gene's germline CDR1 is SGHDT and CDR2 YYEEEE.

The rearrangement links TRBV11-2 to TRBJ2-2, with 10 bases fitting TRBD2. This CDR3 comprises 18 residues. The V gene end was trimmed by 8 bases and the J gene end by 0 bases; junction bases not matched to a gene: 12. Germline CDR1 reads SGHAT; CDR2 reads FQNNGV. CDR3 region: CASPRGGSGRTNTGELFF. The CDR3 DNA reads as TGTGCCAGCCCGAGAGGGGGTAGCGGGAGGACGAACACCGGGGAGCTGTTTTTT.

This rearrangement joins TRBV18 to TRBJ2-7, with 7 bases that match TRBD1. Germline lookup yields CDR1 KGHSH and CDR2 LQKENI. This CDR3 contains 14 residues. J was trimmed by 7 bases and V by 3 bases; bases with no gene match: 9. CDR3: CASSPRTGPKEQYF. CDR3 coding DNA: TGTGCCAGCTCACCTCGGACAGGACCGAAGGAGCAGTACTTC.

This chain links TRBV25-1 with TRBJ1-1; D ambiguous. V was cut by 3 bases and J by 1 base, with 6 bases left in between. The CDR3 runs to 13 residues. Per the germline V gene, CDR1 is MGHDK and CDR2 is SYGVNS. The CDR3 here is CASSEPPNTEAFF. Written as DNA, the CDR3 is TGTGCCAGCAGTGAGCCCCCGAACACTGAAGCTTTCTTT.

The chain uses TRBV4-1 and TRBJ1-1; no definite D call. V was shortened by 2 bases and J by 8 bases, with 6 bases between the two germline ends. Germline V gene data show CDR1 as MGHRA and CDR2 as YSYEKL. The CDR3 length is 11 residues. This CDR3 is CASSQNYEAFF. CDR3 DNA sequence: TGCGCCAGCAGCCAAAATTACGAAGCTTTCTTT.

This sequence joins TRBV19 and TRBJ1-5; the D gene is possibly TRBD1 (5 bases). Germline assignment: CDR1 LNHDA and CDR2 SQIVND (reference sequence). V was shortened by 4 bases and J by 6 bases, with 10 bases between the two germline ends. This CDR3 is built from 13 residues. For the CDR3, the DNA is TGTGCCAGTAGTACCCGACAGTTTCAGCCCCAGCATTTT. It specifies CASSTRQFQPQHF.

The count of this clone is one. The chain employs TRBV14 and TRBJ2-7; 8 bases are shared with TRBD1. J lost 1 base, V lost 4 bases, and 12 bases had no gene match. The CDR3 has 17 amino acids. CDR1 and CDR2 (germline): SGHDN, FVKESK. For the CDR3, the DNA is TGTGCCAGCAGCCCTACTCGCGGACAGGGCACTTCCTACGAGCAGTACTTC. This codes for CASSPTRGQGTSYEQYF.

This chain connects TRBV19 to TRBJ1-1; D not certain. Germline CDR1 and CDR2: LNHDA and SQIVND (reference sequence). The V end was cut by 7 bases, the J end by 0 bases, with 9 bases between. CDR3 length equals 13 residues. Written as DNA, the CDR3 is TGTGCCAGTAATCGCCAGGTGAACACTGAAGCTTTCTTT. Protein sequence: CASNRQVNTEAFF.

The chain employs TRBV28 and TRBJ1-2, with a possible D match to TRBD1 (6 bases). From germline, CDR1 is MDHEN and CDR2 SYDVKM. CDR3 length: 16 residues. Trimming left V 0 bases short and J 5 bases short, with 16 bases between. CDR3 sequence reads: CASSLWVADSQYGYTF. The CDR3 region has the DNA TGTGCCAGCAGTTTATGGGTCGCGGACAGTCAGTATGGCTACACCTTC.

The gene calls are TRBV2 and TRBJ2-1; 10 bases agree with TRBD1. J lost 2 bases, V lost 6 bases, and 4 bases had no gene match. The CDR3 covers 15 residues. In germline, CDR1 is SNHLY, CDR2 FYNNEI. The CDR3 is CASSGDRGPYNEQFF. CDR3 nucleotide sequence: TGTGCCAGCAGCGGAGACAGGGGGCCCTACAATGAGCAGTTCTTC.

The rearrangement links TRBV27 to TRBJ1-5, with 7 bases lining up with TRBD1. CDR3 size: 14 residues. The V and J ends lost 10 bases and 5 bases, in that order; junction bases with no gene match: 11. The germline V gene has CDR1 MNHEY and CDR2 SMNVEV (reference sequence). The CDR3 sequence is CATSRQGAYQPQHF. The CDR3 DNA sequence: TGTGCCACCTCAAGACAGGGAGCTTATCAGCCCCAGCATTTT.

This sequence joins TRBV11-3 and TRBJ2-4; 7 bases align to TRBD1. Germline V gives CDR1 SGHNT, CDR2 YENEEA. With 5 bases clipped from V and 8 bases from J, the junction kept 9 bases outside the gene matches. This CDR3 is 14 amino acids long. CDR3 in amino acids: CASSLGGVGDIQYF. In nucleotides, the CDR3 is TGTGCCAGCAGCCTAGGGGGCGTCGGGGACATTCAGTACTTC.

The rearrangement links TRBV2 to TRBJ2-1, with D maybe TRBD1 (6 bases). Germline CDR1 and CDR2: SNHLY and FYNNEI. V lost 6 bases to trimming and J lost 0 bases, with 15 bases between them. This CDR3 spans 16 amino acids. The CDR3 spells CASSGTGRSSYNEQFF. CDR3 bases: TGTGCCAGCAGCGGTACAGGGAGAAGCTCCTACAATGAGCAGTTCTTC.

DNA for the CDR3: TGTGCCAGTAGGGGGGCCTTCGAACGACGCCAGTTCTTC. Encoded protein: CASRGAFERRQFF. The chain is built from TRBV19 and TRBJ2-1; D might be TRBD1 (6 bases). From germline, CDR1 is LNHDA and CDR2 SQIVND (reference sequence). CDR3 length equals 13 residues. With 6 bases removed from V and 13 bases from J, the gap between germline ends came to 19 bases.

The chain uses TRBV5-1 and TRBJ2-1, with D possibly TRBD1 on 5 matching bases. Germline loops: CDR1 SGHRS, CDR2 YFSETQ. Trimming stripped 5 bases from V and 3 bases from J, with 12 bases between. CDR3 length: 14 residues. The CDR3 nucleotides read TGCGCCAGCAGAAGAGACACAGGCTACAATGAGCAGTTCTTC. As protein: CASRRDTGYNEQFF.

The rearrangement joins TRBV6-5 to TRBJ1-1; a weak D match, TRBD1 (5 bases). This CDR3 spans 16 amino acids. Per the germline V gene, CDR1 is MNHEY and CDR2 is SVGAGI. Trimming stripped 0 bases from V and 3 bases from J, with 14 bases between. This chain's CDR3 is CASSYSISGTYTEAFF. DNA for the CDR3: TGTGCCAGCAGTTACTCGATATCGGGGACCTACACTGAAGCTTTCTTT.

J is TRBJ1-3 and V is TRBV19; D uncertain. Germline V CDR1 and CDR2: LNHDA, SQIVND (reference sequence). The CDR3 runs to 14 residues. The V end was cut by 6 bases, the J end by 4 bases, with 13 bases between. In nucleotides, the CDR3 is TGTGCCAGTAGCACAGATCCCCTCGGAAACACCATATATTTT. Its translation is CASSTDPLGNTIYF.

CDR3 bases: TGTGCCAGCAGCCCCCGCGACCCGACGGGGCCCTACGAGCAGTACTTC. Protein: CASSPRDPTGPYEQYF. The chain is built from TRBV7-9 and TRBJ2-7; D may match TRBD1 or TRBD2 (5 bases each). The germline V gene has CDR1 SEHNR and CDR2 FQNEAQ (reference sequence). Between the trimmed V and J ends, which lost 5 bases and 2 bases, there was a span of 19 bases. This CDR3 has 16 residues. The entire variable domain, with the rest obtained from reference TRBV7-9 and TRBJ2-7, is as follows: DTGVSQNPRHKITKRGQNVTFRCDPISEHNRLYWYRQTLGQGPEFLTYFQNEAQLEKSRLLSDRFSAERPKGSFSTLEIQRTEQGDSAMYLCASSPRDPTGPYEQYFGPGTRLTVT.

J is TRBJ2-7 and V is TRBV19; 12 bases are shared with TRBD2. This CDR3 region has 14 residues. In germline, CDR1 is LNHDA, CDR2 SQIVND (reference sequence). Unmatched junction bases numbered 3, after V lost 6 bases and J lost 3 bases. The CDR3 loop reads CASSTSGRNYEQYF. In DNA, the CDR3 is TGTGCCAGTAGCACTAGCGGGAGGAACTACGAGCAGTACTTC. The entire variable domain, with the rest obtained from reference TRBV19 and TRBJ2-7, is as follows: DGGITQSPKYLFRKEGQNVTLSCEQNLNHDAMYWYRQDPGQGLRLIYYSQIVNDFQKGDIAEGYSVSREKKESFPLTVTSAQKNPTAFYLCASSTSGRNYEQYFGPGTRLTVT.

This chain uses TRBV12-5 with TRBJ2-3; D is possibly TRBD1 (5 bases). This CDR3 is 14 amino acids long. Trimming removed 4 bases at V and 5 bases at J, with 13 bases between. Germline assignment: CDR1 LGHNT and CDR2 FRNRAP. CDR3: CASGSLGAGDTQYF. The CDR3 DNA reads as TGTGCTAGTGGTTCCCTTGGGGCCGGAGATACGCAGTATTTT. The full variable domain, rest sourced from reference TRBV12-5 and TRBJ2-3, is DARVTQTPRHKVTEMGQEVTMRCQPILGHNTVFWYRQTMMQGLELLAYFRNRAPLDDSGMPKDRFSAEMPDATLATLKIQPSEPRDSAVYFCASGSLGAGDTQYFGPGTRLTVL.

The gene calls are TRBV14 and TRBJ2-7; D tentatively reads TRBD1 or TRBD2 (6 bases each). Trimming cost V 2 bases and J 6 bases, with 14 bases left between them. Germline CDR1 reads SGHDN; CDR2 reads FVKESK. CDR3 length: 14 amino acids. CDR3 in DNA: TGTGCCAGCAGCCAACGGAGGGTAGGGGGCGAGCAGTACTTC. Translated, it gives CASSQRRVGGEQYF.

In its sample, this clone was seen once. The chain employs TRBV6-5 and TRBJ2-7, with 8 positions matching TRBD1. The J segment lost 4 bases and the V segment lost 10 bases, leaving 12 bases of the junction unmatched. This CDR3 contains 14 residues. CDR1 MNHEY and CDR2 SVGAGI come from the germline V gene. The CDR3 here is CATSRGQGGYEQYF. The CDR3 nucleotides read TGTGCCACCAGCCGCGGACAGGGTGGATACGAGCAGTACTTC.